A single sample gave rise to the 24 T cell receptor beta chains below, sequenced in a study of blood T cell repertoires in COVID-19. Sequenced by immunoSEQ multiplex PCR; TCRdb stores in-frame clones only, minus some. The sample shows tens of thousands of clones, around nine tenths of them seen only once. The sequencing sample was made of peripheral blood. Receptor source: a man aged 55-75 years with COVID-19, enrolled during active disease.

This chain connects TRBV4-1 to TRBJ1-4; no reliable D call. Germline CDR1 is MGHRA and CDR2 is YSYEKL. The germline V and J ends were trimmed by 0 bases and 3 bases, with 8 bases remaining between them. The CDR3 totals 15 residues. The CDR3 sequence is CASSQDYSANEKLFF. CDR3 bases: TGCGCCAGCAGCCAAGATTACTCGGCTAATGAAAAACTGTTTTTT.

This rearrangement joins TRBV5-4 to TRBJ2-5; TRBD1 matches 10 bases. The junction had 6 bases not matched to a gene; V was cut back by 4 bases and J by 0 bases. CDR1 SGHNT and CDR2 YYREEE come from the germline V gene (reference sequence). This CDR3 comprises 16 residues. The CDR3 spells CASSGQGGGNQETQYF. CDR3 sequence (DNA): TGTGCCAGCAGCGGACAGGGGGGCGGGAACCAAGAGACCCAGTACTTC.

The chain links TRBV5-1 to TRBJ1-4; D is unclear. This CDR3 has 14 amino acids. Trimming took 4 bases from V and 6 from J, leaving 13 bases between them. Germline loops: CDR1 SGHRS, CDR2 YFSETQ. CDR3 sequence reads: CASSPGSRDEKLFF. CDR3 bases: TGCGCCAGCAGCCCCGGGTCCCGGGATGAAAAACTGTTTTTT.

The rearrangement links TRBV18 to TRBJ1-5; the match to TRBD1 covers 10 bases. V trimming: 4 bases; J trimming: 6 bases; junction bases outside the gene matches: 18. The CDR3 is made up of 19 amino acids. Germline V gives CDR1 KGHSH, CDR2 LQKENI. This CDR3 reads CASSLRRGTGEEVGQPQHF. The CDR3 region has the DNA TGTGCCAGCTCACTCAGGCGGGGGACAGGGGAAGAAGTGGGTCAGCCCCAGCATTTT.

The CDR3 here is CASSRPGLAGVETQYF. CDR3 sequence (DNA): TGTGCCAGCAGCAGACCGGGACTAGCGGGAGTGGAGACCCAGTACTTC. The V call is TRBV7-8, the J call TRBJ2-5; 14 bases line up with TRBD2. Per the germline V gene, CDR1 is SGHVS and CDR2 is FQNEAQ. This CDR3 comprises 16 residues. Unmatched junction bases numbered 7, after V lost 5 bases and J lost 5 bases.

V is TRBV6-5 and J is TRBJ1-1; no definite D call. Per germline, CDR1 MNHEY and CDR2 SVGAGI. Trimming cost V 0 bases and J 4 bases, with 12 bases left between them. The CDR3 is made up of 15 amino acids. The CDR3, as DNA: TGTGCCAGCAGTTACTCGAGGGCTTCGAGCACTGAAGCTTTCTTT. Its protein product is CASSYSRASSTEAFF.

The chain links TRBV19 to TRBJ1-1; tentative D call: TRBD1 (5 bases). The V and J ends lost 6 bases and 7 bases respectively, with 9 bases between them. There are 11 residues in the CDR3. Germline V lookup: CDR1 LNHDA, CDR2 SQIVND (reference sequence). CDR3 sequence reads: CASSRQLEAFF. In nucleotides, the CDR3 is TGTGCCAGTAGCCGACAGCTTGAAGCTTTCTTT.

The V call is TRBV5-6, the J call TRBJ2-7, with D maybe TRBD1 (6 bases). The CDR3 has 16 amino acids. From germline, CDR1 is SGHDT and CDR2 YYEEEE. V was cut by 7 bases and J by 3 bases, with 23 bases left in between. The CDR3 sequence: CASASLSGTSYYEQYF. CDR3 DNA sequence: TGTGCCAGCGCCTCCCTTTCCGGGACAAGTTACTACGAGCAGTACTTC.

The V and J genes are TRBV5-1 and TRBJ2-2; 11 bases map to TRBD2. V lost 3 bases, J lost 2 bases, and 3 bases stayed unmatched. The germline CDR1 and CDR2 sequences are SGHRS and YFSETQ. This CDR3 has 16 residues. CDR3 sequence reads: CASSSRLAGNTGELFF. DNA for the CDR3: TGCGCCAGCAGCTCAAGACTAGCGGGAAACACCGGGGAGCTGTTTTTT.

This clone showed up just a few times. This chain uses TRBV5-4 with TRBJ2-7, with TRBD1 matching over 9 bases. Trimming took 3 bases from V and 1 from J; bases not matched to a gene: 5. The CDR3 is 15 residues long. CDR1 and CDR2 from the germline V gene are SGHNT and YYREEE (reference sequence). CDR3 nucleotides: TGTGCCAGCAGCTCCCGGGACAGGGCTTCCTACGAGCAGTACTTC. Its translation: CASSSRDRASYEQYF.

A note on this clone: A read error may account for a junction end that differs from germline. The chain uses TRBV24-1 and TRBJ2-1; TRBD2 is a possible D gene (6 bases). The CDR3 covers 16 residues. Germline V CDR1 and CDR2: KGHDR, SFDVKD. CDR3 DNA: TGTGCCACCGGTGAGAGGGGTGGGACTGACTACAATGAGCAGTTCTTC. Translated, it gives CATGERGGTDYNEQFF.

This sequence joins TRBV7-3 and TRBJ2-3, with TRBD2 identical over 7 bases. CDR1 is SGHTA and CDR2 is FQGTGA in the germline V gene. The CDR3 runs to 12 residues. J gave up 4 bases and V 6 bases, and 1 base lay outside the gene matches. The DNA of the CDR3 is TGTGCCAGCAGTAGCGGGCCAGATACGCAGTATTTT. Its protein product is CASSSGPDTQYF.

V gene TRBV7-9 combines with J gene TRBJ1-2; D not resolved. Germline loops: CDR1 SEHNR, CDR2 FQNEAQ (reference sequence). This CDR3 spans 13 amino acids. The V gene lost 2 bases and the J gene lost 6 bases, with 10 bases spanning the gap. CDR3 sequence: CASSLMELNGYTF. DNA for the CDR3: TGTGCCAGCAGCTTAATGGAGCTAAATGGCTACACCTTC.

The chain combines TRBV28 with TRBJ2-7; TRBD1 might be the D (7 bases). The CDR3 is 14 residues long. Germline V gene data show CDR1 as MDHEN and CDR2 as SYDVKM. Between the trimmed V and J ends, which lost 7 bases and 3 bases, there was a span of 16 bases. The CDR3 bases are TGTGCCAGCACCAGGACAGGAGGGAGCTACGAGCAGTACTTC. Protein sequence: CASTRTGGSYEQYF.

The rearrangement links TRBV19 to TRBJ1-1; D unresolved. The germline CDR1 and CDR2 sequences are LNHDA and SQIVND (reference sequence). With 3 bases removed from V and 4 bases from J, the gap between germline ends came to 15 bases. The CDR3 sequence is 15 residues long. CDR3 bases: TGTGCCAGTAGTATGGATCTAATAGAGGGCACTGAAGCTTTCTTT. Translation gives CASSMDLIEGTEAFF.

CDR3 sequence: CASSFSGRTHEQYF. For the CDR3, the DNA is TGTGCCAGCAGTTTTAGCGGGAGAACCCACGAGCAGTACTTC. The rearrangement uses TRBV27 and TRBJ2-7; 9 bases are shared with TRBD2. The CDR3 extends over 14 amino acids. J gave up 5 bases and V 3 bases, and 5 bases lay outside the gene matches. The germline gives CDR1 MNHEY, CDR2 SMNVEV (reference sequence).

This clone was detected a few times. Different DNA sequences within this sample yield the same CDR3. This sequence joins TRBV18 and TRBJ2-2; D gene ambiguous. Trimming left V 6 bases short and J 2 bases short, with 10 bases between. In germline, CDR1 is KGHSH, CDR2 LQKENI. CDR3 length: 14 residues. DNA of the CDR3: TGTGCCAGCTCGCCCGGCGGTAACACCGGGGAGCTGTTTTTT. Protein sequence: CASSPGGNTGELFF.

The V and J genes are TRBV27 and TRBJ1-1; D may be TRBD1 (5 bases). Germline V gene data show CDR1 as MNHEY and CDR2 as SMNVEV (reference sequence). V was trimmed by 11 bases and J by 2 bases, leaving 15 bases between them. The CDR3 is made up of 13 amino acids. The DNA for the CDR3 is TGTGCCGCCCAGGGTGCACCTAACACTGAAGCTTTCTTT. Amino acids: CAAQGAPNTEAFF.

The chain has TRBV3-1 (or the pseudogene TRBV3-2) and TRBJ2-7; 8 bases align to TRBD2. V dropped 6 bases and J dropped 6; count of bases not matched to a gene: 13. Per the germline V gene, CDR1 is LGHDT and CDR2 is YNNKEL (reference sequence). The length of the CDR3 is 15 residues. The CDR3 DNA reads as TGTGCCAGCAGTCTTCTGCGAGGGGCGGGAGGCGAGCAGTACTTC. It codes for CASSLLRGAGGEQYF.

The CDR3 loop is CASSSVAGAYNEQFF. CDR3 nucleotides: TGTGCCAGCAGCTCCGTAGCGGGAGCTTACAATGAGCAGTTCTTC. The chain combines TRBV7-9 with TRBJ2-1; 9 bases map to TRBD2. From germline, CDR1 is SEHNR and CDR2 FQNEAQ (reference sequence). Trimming removed 4 bases from V and 4 bases from J; junction bases left unmatched: 5. The CDR3 length is 15 residues.

This clone was observed many times. This chain uses TRBV29-1 with TRBJ1-2; D not resolved. CDR1 SQVTM and CDR2 ANQGSEA come from the germline V gene. V lost 7 bases, J lost 2 bases, and 14 bases lay in between. The CDR3 runs to 13 residues. The CDR3 sequence is CSGTLGENYGYTF. DNA of the CDR3: TGCAGCGGTACCCTCGGGGAGAACTATGGCTACACCTTC.

This clone was seen just once. The sample carries other DNA sequences with the same CDR3. The V gene is TRBV5-1, the J gene TRBJ2-7; 8 bases agree with TRBD2. There are 14 residues in the CDR3. Trimming at V came to 1 base and at J to 1 base, leaving 1 base not matched to a gene. Germline CDR1 and CDR2: SGHRS and YFSETQ. The CDR3 region is CASSLSSGSYEQYF. CDR3 nucleotides: TGCGCCAGCAGCTTGTCTAGCGGGTCCTACGAGCAGTACTTC.

V is TRBV4-3 and J is TRBJ1-1; D remains ambiguous. Trimming removed 1 base from V and 3 bases from J, with 27 bases in between. Germline-derived CDR1 and CDR2 are LGHNA and YSLEER. This CDR3 is built from 20 residues. DNA of the CDR3: TGCGCCAGCAGCCAAGGTGGGGAGACAAGATTACAGTCTGGGGACACTGAAGCTTTCTTT. This encodes CASSQGGETRLQSGDTEAFF.

V and J are TRBV4-1 and TRBJ1-4; D unresolved. Trimming took off 0 bases at V and 5 bases at J, with 13 bases between the two ends. Germline V CDR1 and CDR2: MGHRA, YSYEKL. The CDR3 length is 16 residues. The CDR3 DNA reads as TGCGCCAGCAGCCAAGAGGTGAGGGCGGGAAATGAAAAACTGTTTTTT. Its translation: CASSQEVRAGNEKLFF.